The present TCR beta chain was sequenced within a study of response to subunit inactivated influenza vaccine. Study-level results: Seasonal influenza vaccination, on each occasion, was suggested by the authors to recruit few new T cells.

This clonotype came up a few times. Its matching antigen is unknown. The CDR3 loop spans 16 amino acids. Germline V CDR1 and CDR2: SEHNR, FQNEAQ (reference sequence). Unmatched junction bases numbered 5, after V lost 5 bases and J lost 6 bases. One entry per CDR3 protein, called by TCRdb with MiXCR from the RT-PCR reads. The sample shows about 500,000 distinct CDR3 sequences, approximately 16% of them seen only once. This TCR was recovered from a man aged 45 to 70 who received an inactivated influenza vaccine. The chain couples TRBV7-9 to TRBJ2-1; 15 bases are shared with TRBD2. The sample consisted of CD4+ T cells sorted from PBMCs, taken roughly 24 months after vaccination. CDR3 sequence: CASSPPGLAGGNEQFF. For the CDR3, the DNA is TGTGCCAGCAGCCCGCCGGGACTAGCGGGAGGCAATGAGCAGTTCTTC.